The 20 T cell receptor beta chains listed next were all sequenced from one sample in a study of blood T cells in healthy people across ages. Then a second PCR, running about 6 to 12 cycles, was carried out with a sample-barcoded 5' primer and a J-beta primer mix. MiXCR was run by TCRdb on the 5' RACE reads, yielding one entry per CDR3 protein. This table holds approximately 730,000 distinct CDR3 sequences, roughly 47% found once. The sample comprised blood. These receptors were taken from a woman aged 60-75 years in good health.

CDR3 region: CASSDERERSEQFF. For the CDR3, the DNA is TGTGCCAGCAGTGACGAGCGGGAGAGGTCTGAGCAGTTCTTC. This chain connects TRBV6-5 to TRBJ2-1; 8 bases agree with TRBD2. Unmatched junction bases numbered 9, after V lost 5 bases and J lost 9 bases. Germline values: CDR1 MNHEY, CDR2 SVGAGI. This CDR3 spans 14 amino acids.

The genes are TRBV5-1 and TRBJ1-1; 7 bases align to TRBD1. The CDR3 is 13 amino acids. Germline lookup yields CDR1 SGHRS and CDR2 YFSETQ. Germline trimming cut 5 bases from V and 6 bases from J; bases unmatched to any gene: 7. CDR3 residues: CASRTGQVPEAFF. CDR3 nucleotides: TGCGCCAGCAGAACCGGACAGGTACCTGAAGCTTTCTTT.

V gene TRBV12-3 or TRBV12-4 combines with J gene TRBJ2-3, with a possible D match to TRBD2 (5 bases). The CDR3 has 15 residues. V shed 2 bases and J shed 4 bases, with 13 bases lying between them. The CDR3 coding sequence is TGTGCCAGCAGTTTATTCCGAGGGAACGCAGATACGCAGTATTTT. Encoded protein: CASSLFRGNADTQYF.

This clonotype appeared a single time. This could be a read error, since a much larger clone is one nucleotide away. This chain connects TRBV29-1 to TRBJ2-5, with D possibly being TRBD1 (5 bases). The V end lost 5 bases, the J end lost 4 bases, and 11 bases lay between the germline ends. Germline V gene lookup returns CDR1 SQVTM and CDR2 ANQGSEA. The CDR3 runs to 12 residues. CDR3: CSVKAQAETQYF. In nucleotides, the CDR3 is TGCAGCGTTAAAGCACAGGCAGAGACCCAGTACTTC.

The chain uses TRBV20-1 and TRBJ1-5; a possible D gene is TRBD1 (5 bases). The CDR3 has 15 amino acids. The ends were cut back, 3 bases at V and 2 bases at J, with 14 bases in the middle. The germline V gene has CDR1 DFQATT and CDR2 SNEGSKA (reference sequence). The CDR3 DNA reads as TGCAGTGCTAGTATGAACCCGGGGGGCAATCAGCCCCAGCATTTT. Its protein is CSASMNPGGNQPQHF.

The chain joins TRBV7-8 to TRBJ1-5; D ambiguous. Trimming took off 0 bases at V and 12 bases at J, with 9 bases between the two ends. Germline V gene lookup returns CDR1 SGHVS and CDR2 FQNEAQ. This CDR3 is 12 amino acids long. This CDR3 reads CASSLAPDGQHF. CDR3 nucleotides: TGTGCCAGCAGCTTAGCGCCGGACGGCCAGCATTTT.

The genes are TRBV20-1 and TRBJ2-7; 9 bases match TRBD1. The CDR3 length is 14 residues. Trimming took 1 base from V and 4 from J; bases not matched to a gene: 5. Germline V gene data show CDR1 as DFQATT and CDR2 as SNEGSKA (reference sequence). The CDR3 coding sequence is TGCAGTGCTAGAGGACAGGGGGGGAGATACGAGCAGTACTTC. It is translated as CSARGQGGRYEQYF.

This clonotype was seen ten or more times. The chain links TRBV7-2 to TRBJ2-7; 10 bases line up with TRBD1. J was trimmed by 3 bases and V by 3 bases; bases with no gene match: 2. There are 14 residues in the CDR3. Germline CDR1 and CDR2: SGHTA and FQGNSA. CDR3 amino acids: CASSLGQGYYEQYF. The CDR3 nucleotides read TGTGCCAGCAGCTTGGGACAGGGGTACTACGAGCAGTACTTC.

J is TRBJ2-4 and V is TRBV10-3, with TRBD2 matching 13 bases. CDR3 length equals 16 residues. The J segment lost 13 bases and the V segment lost 3 bases, leaving 12 bases of the junction unmatched. CDR1 is ENHRY, CDR2 SYGVKD, per germline. Here the CDR3 reads CAISERLAGGRNEQYF. The DNA of the CDR3 is TGTGCCATCAGTGAACGACTAGCGGGGGGAAGGAATGAGCAGTACTTC.

This sequence joins TRBV12-3 or TRBV12-4 and TRBJ1-6; D gene ambiguous. The CDR3 is made up of 15 amino acids. Trimming removed 2 bases from V and 7 bases from J, with 12 bases in between. The CDR3 DNA follows: TGTGCCAGCAGTTTATCACGGGGTACCAATTCACCCCTCCACTTT. It translates to CASSLSRGTNSPLHF.

V is TRBV7-9 and J is TRBJ2-5, with 15 bases identical to TRBD2. This CDR3 has 17 residues. Germline V gene data show CDR1 as SEHNR and CDR2 as FQNEAQ (reference sequence). V lost 5 bases and J lost 11; bases outside the gene matches: 15. CDR3 residues: CASSTLTGTSGRNEQYF. In DNA form, the CDR3 reads TGTGCCAGCAGCACGCTAACGGGGACTAGCGGGAGGAATGAGCAGTACTTC.

This clonotype was picked up many times. The V call is TRBV7-2, the J call TRBJ2-3; D is unclear. Per the germline V gene, CDR1 is SGHTA and CDR2 is FQGNSA. The CDR3 is made up of 14 amino acids. V was clipped by 7 bases and J by 1 base, with 12 bases between them. CDR3 loop: CASTPQEGTDTQYF. CDR3 coding DNA: TGTGCCAGCACCCCACAAGAGGGCACAGATACGCAGTATTTT.

The chain combines TRBV11-2 with TRBJ2-4, with 9 positions matching TRBD2. V trimming: 0 bases; J trimming: 0 bases; junction bases outside the gene matches: 9. Germline CDR1 SGHAT, CDR2 FQNNGV. CDR3 length equals 19 residues. The DNA for the CDR3 is TGTGCCAGCAGCTTAGATCGCAGGGCTAGCGGGGTAGCCAAAAACATTCAGTACTTC. Translating it yields CASSLDRRASGVAKNIQYF. Looking up the rest from reference TRBV11-2 and TRBJ2-4 gives the full variable domain: EAGVAQSPRYKIIEKRQSVAFWCNPISGHATLYWYQQILGQGPKLLIQFQNNGVVDDSQLPKDRFSAERLKGVDSTLKIQPAKLEDSAVYLCASSLDRRASGVAKNIQYFGAGTRLSVL.

Concerning this clonotype: One junction end disagrees with the germline gene, perhaps due to a read error. This sequence joins TRBV25-1 and TRBJ1-1; D is possibly TRBD1 (6 bases). The CDR3 covers 15 residues. Germline loops: CDR1 MGHDK, CDR2 SYGVNS. The CDR3 is CASSDDRSLNTEAFF. CDR3 nucleotides: TGTGCCAGCAGTGACGACAGGTCCCTGAACACCGAAGCTTTCTTT.

This clonotype was counted a single time. The CDR3: CSVGRDIGTGELFF. Here the CDR3 DNA reads TGCAGCGTTGGCCGGGACATCGGCACCGGGGAGCTGTTTTTT. The rearrangement links TRBV29-1 to TRBJ2-2; D is perhaps TRBD1 (6 bases). V was cut by 4 bases and J by 4 bases, with 13 bases left in between. There are 14 residues in the CDR3. Germline values: CDR1 SQVTM, CDR2 ANQGSEA.

The chain has TRBV27 and TRBJ1-2, with TRBD1 identical over 8 bases. Germline trimming cut 4 bases from V and 2 bases from J; bases unmatched to any gene: 6. The CDR3 has 15 amino acids. CDR1 is MNHEY, CDR2 SMNVEV, per germline (reference sequence). The CDR3 coding sequence is TGTGCCAGCAGTTCCCAGGGGGCTAGCAACTATGGCTACACCTTC. It encodes CASSSQGASNYGYTF.

This clonotype was seen only a few times. The chain carries TRBV29-1 and TRBJ1-1; D is unclear. The germline gives CDR1 SQVTM, CDR2 ANQGSEA. The CDR3 is 13 amino acids. V lost 5 bases and J 3 bases, leaving 13 bases between the germline ends. CDR3 residues: CSVISGLHTEAFF. CDR3 in DNA: TGCAGCGTTATTAGCGGACTGCACACTGAAGCTTTCTTT. Full variable domain (remainder filled in from reference TRBV29-1 and TRBJ1-1): SAVISQKPSRDICQRGTSLTIQCQVDSQVTMMFWYRQQPGQSLTLIATANQGSEATYESGFVIDKFPISRPNLTFSTLTVSNMSPEDSSIYLCSVISGLHTEAFFGQGTRLTVV.

Comment on this clonotype: At one of its ends the junction is not consistent with the germline gene, which may arise from a read error. V usage is TRBV3-1 and J usage is TRBJ2-3; a possible D gene is TRBD1 (6 bases). In germline, CDR1 is LGHDT, CDR2 YNNKEL (reference sequence). This CDR3 has 14 residues. The CDR3 bases are TGTGCCAGCAGCCTGGACAGCTTAACAGATGCGCAGTATTTT. Its protein product is CASSLDSLTDAQYF.

This clonotype was found many times. This chain uses TRBV12-3 or TRBV12-4 with TRBJ1-2; D is perhaps TRBD1 (5 bases). The CDR3 extends over 16 amino acids. Trimming took off 3 bases at V and 6 bases at J, with 20 bases between the two ends. CDR3 in DNA: TGTGCCAGCAGTTTCCTCCTTCGGACATCCGCCCATGGCTACACCTTC. This sequence encodes CASSFLLRTSAHGYTF.

The chain has TRBV7-8 and TRBJ2-5; D ambiguous. V gave up 5 bases and J gave up 4 bases, with 11 bases separating them. The CDR3 consists of 13 residues. Germline V gives CDR1 SGHVS, CDR2 FQNEAQ. CDR3 residues: CASSPTKGETQYF. In DNA, the CDR3 is TGTGCCAGCAGCCCCACTAAAGGAGAGACCCAGTACTTC.